These 8 T cell receptor beta chains originate from one sample sequenced in a study of T cell responses to AZD1222 COVID-19 vaccine. Produced via immunoSEQ multiplex PCR; TCRdb's table is partial and in-frame only. The sample shows about 8,000 clones, over 75% of them seen only once. This specimen was peripheral blood, taken 28 days after the second AZD1222 dose. These receptors came from an adult who received the AZD1222 COVID-19 vaccine.

The chain couples TRBV5-4 to TRBJ1-2; perhaps TRBD1 as D (6 bases). CDR1 SGHNT and CDR2 YYREEE come from the germline V gene (reference sequence). Trimming removed 4 bases from V and 6 bases from J, with 16 bases in between. This CDR3 spans 14 amino acids. CDR3 bases: TGTGCCAGCAGCCCCCGAACAGGGTGGGATGGCTACACCTTC. It encodes CASSPRTGWDGYTF.

The chain joins TRBV7-9 to TRBJ1-2; D gene uncertain. Per germline, CDR1 SEHNR and CDR2 FQNEAQ (reference sequence). This CDR3 has 15 residues. Trimming removed 2 bases from V and 4 bases from J, with 14 bases in between. CDR3 DNA sequence: TGTGCCAGCAGCTTAATTAGACCTGATGGCTATGGCTACACCTTC. Amino acid sequence: CASSLIRPDGYGYTF.

The chain uses TRBV28 and TRBJ2-7, with 7 positions matching TRBD1. The germline V gene has CDR1 MDHEN and CDR2 SYDVKM. Trimming removed 2 bases from V and 4 bases from J; junction bases left unmatched: 8. There are 15 residues in the CDR3. DNA of the CDR3: TGTGCCAGCAGTTTACCGGGACAGCGTTGGTACGAGCAGTACTTC. It translates to CASSLPGQRWYEQYF.

The chain combines TRBV2 with TRBJ1-3; TRBD1 might be the D (6 bases). The CDR3 contains 15 residues. V was cut by 7 bases and J by 0 bases, with 13 bases left in between. The germline V gene encodes CDR1 SNHLY and CDR2 FYNNEI. The CDR3 bases are TGTGCCAGCACCCTCGAGGGGGTCTCTGGAAACACCATATATTTT. Translating gives CASTLEGVSGNTIYF.

Details on this clone: Its ends do not fully match the called genes, so a read error is possible. The J gene is TRBJ1-6, the V gene TRBV6-4; D unresolved. The CDR3 is 13 residues long. CDR1 is MRHNA, CDR2 SNTAGT, per germline. CDR3 protein: CASSFSFNSPLHF. For the CDR3, the DNA is TGTGCCAGCAGTTTCTCCTTTAATTCACCCCTCCACTTT.

This chain uses TRBV3-1 (or the pseudogene TRBV3-2) with TRBJ2-2, with D possibly being TRBD2 (5 bases). The germline V gene encodes CDR1 LGHDT and CDR2 YNNKEL (reference sequence). This CDR3 spans 14 amino acids. Trimming shortened V by 4 bases and J by 6 bases, and 12 bases separated the two germline ends. The CDR3 loop is CASSLGASPGELFF. The CDR3 coding sequence is TGTGCCAGCAGCCTAGGTGCTAGCCCCGGGGAGCTGTTTTTT.

The chain uses TRBV5-4 and TRBJ2-7, with TRBD1 matching 7 bases. V shed 2 bases and J 5 bases; nucleotides not matched to a gene: 10. Germline V lookup: CDR1 SGHNT, CDR2 YYREEE (reference sequence). The CDR3 is 15 amino acids. CDR3 in amino acids: CASSFQGTAEDEQYF. CDR3 nucleotides: TGTGCCAGCAGCTTTCAGGGGACAGCCGAGGACGAGCAGTACTTC.

The rearrangement links TRBV9 to TRBJ1-3; D is undetermined. The CDR3 totals 14 residues. The V gene lost 0 bases and the J gene lost 2 bases, with 6 bases spanning the gap. The germline CDR1 and CDR2 sequences are SGDLS and YYNGEE. The CDR3 nucleotides read TGTGCCAGCAGCGTAGTGGCTACTGGAAACACCATATATTTT. This translates into CASSVVATGNTIYF.